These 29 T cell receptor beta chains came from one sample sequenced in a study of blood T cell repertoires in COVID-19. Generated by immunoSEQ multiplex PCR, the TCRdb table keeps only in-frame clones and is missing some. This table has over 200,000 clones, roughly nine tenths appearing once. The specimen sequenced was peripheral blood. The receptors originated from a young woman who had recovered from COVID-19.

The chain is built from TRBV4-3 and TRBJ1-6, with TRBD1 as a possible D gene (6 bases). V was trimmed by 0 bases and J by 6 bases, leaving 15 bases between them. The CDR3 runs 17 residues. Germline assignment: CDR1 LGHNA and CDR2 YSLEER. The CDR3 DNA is TGCGCCAGCAGCCAAGATCTATTGGGGGCGGCTAATTCACCCCTCCACTTT. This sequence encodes CASSQDLLGAANSPLHF.

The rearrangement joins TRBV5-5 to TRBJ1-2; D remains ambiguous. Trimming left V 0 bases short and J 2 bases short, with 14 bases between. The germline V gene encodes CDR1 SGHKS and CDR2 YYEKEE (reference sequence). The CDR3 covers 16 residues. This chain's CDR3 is CASSLDTERRNYGYTF. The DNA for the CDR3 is TGTGCCAGCAGCTTGGATACTGAGAGGCGGAACTATGGCTACACCTTC. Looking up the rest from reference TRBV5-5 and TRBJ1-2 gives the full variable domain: DAGVTQSPTHLIKTRGQQVTLRCSPISGHKSVSWYQQVLGQGPQFIFQYYEKEERGRGNFPDRFSARQFPNYSSELNVNALLLGDSALYLCASSLDTERRNYGYTFGSGTRLTVV.

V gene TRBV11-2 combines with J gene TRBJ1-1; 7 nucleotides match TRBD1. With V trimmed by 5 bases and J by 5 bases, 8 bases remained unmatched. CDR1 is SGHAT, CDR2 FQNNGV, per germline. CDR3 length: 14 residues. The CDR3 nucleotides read TGTGCCAGCAGCCTTGACAGGGATCGAACTGAAGCTTTCTTT. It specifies CASSLDRDRTEAFF. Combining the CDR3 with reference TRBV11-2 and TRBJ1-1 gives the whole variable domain EAGVAQSPRYKIIEKRQSVAFWCNPISGHATLYWYQQILGQGPKLLIQFQNNGVVDDSQLPKDRFSAERLKGVDSTLKIQPAKLEDSAVYLCASSLDRDRTEAFFGQGTRLTVV.

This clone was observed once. The DNA of the CDR3 is TGTGCCAGCAGCTTCTATACAGGGTCGGAGACCCAGTACTTC. The encoded protein is CASSFYTGSETQYF. This chain uses TRBV7-9 with TRBJ2-5, with a weak D call TRBD1 (6 bases). This CDR3 contains 14 residues. The germline V gene encodes CDR1 SEHNR and CDR2 FQNEAQ (reference sequence). The ends were cut back, 3 bases at V and 5 bases at J, with 13 bases in the middle.

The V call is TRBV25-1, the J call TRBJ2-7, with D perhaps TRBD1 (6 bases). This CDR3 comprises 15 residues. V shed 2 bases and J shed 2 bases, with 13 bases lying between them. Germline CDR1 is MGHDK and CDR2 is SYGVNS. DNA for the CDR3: TGTGCCAGCAGTGAAGTGGGTAGGACAGCCTACGAGCAGTACTTC. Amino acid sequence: CASSEVGRTAYEQYF.

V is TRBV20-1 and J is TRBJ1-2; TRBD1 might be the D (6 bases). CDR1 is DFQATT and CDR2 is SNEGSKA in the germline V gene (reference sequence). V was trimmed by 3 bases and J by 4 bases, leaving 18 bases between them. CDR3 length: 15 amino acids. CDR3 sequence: CSASNFAGVGYGYTF. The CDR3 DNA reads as TGCAGTGCTAGTAATTTCGCAGGGGTAGGCTATGGCTACACCTTC.

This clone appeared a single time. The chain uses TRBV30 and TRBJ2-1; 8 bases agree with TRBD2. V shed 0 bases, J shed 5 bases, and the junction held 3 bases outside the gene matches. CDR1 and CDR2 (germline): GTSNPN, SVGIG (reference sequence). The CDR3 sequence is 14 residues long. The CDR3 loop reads CAWSVTGLDNEQFF. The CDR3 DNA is TGTGCCTGGAGTGTAACGGGACTAGACAATGAGCAGTTCTTC.

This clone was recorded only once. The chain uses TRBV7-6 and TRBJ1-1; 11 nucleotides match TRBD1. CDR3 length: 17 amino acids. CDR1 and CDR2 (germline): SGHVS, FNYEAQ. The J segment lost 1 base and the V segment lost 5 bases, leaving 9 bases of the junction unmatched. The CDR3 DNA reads TGTGCCAGCAGCCCAAAGAGGGACAGGGGGAGGAACACTGAAGCTTTCTTT. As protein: CASSPKRDRGRNTEAFF.

CDR3 nucleotides: TGTGCCAGCAGAGCACAGGGGTACCGATATGGCTACACCTTC. Translation gives CASRAQGYRYGYTF. This rearrangement joins TRBV2 to TRBJ1-2; 7 bases map to TRBD1. The ends lost 6 bases at V and 5 bases at J; junction bases unmatched: 9. The CDR3 spans 14 residues. CDR1 is SNHLY and CDR2 is FYNNEI in the germline V gene.

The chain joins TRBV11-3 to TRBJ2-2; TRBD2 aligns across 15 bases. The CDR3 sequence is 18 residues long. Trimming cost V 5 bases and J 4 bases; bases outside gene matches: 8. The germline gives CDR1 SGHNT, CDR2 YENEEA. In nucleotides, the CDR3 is TGTGCCAGCAGCCCTGGACTAGCGGGAGGGCCGGGCACCGGGGAGCTGTTTTTT. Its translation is CASSPGLAGGPGTGELFF. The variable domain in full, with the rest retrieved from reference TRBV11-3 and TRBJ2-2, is EAGVVQSPRYKIIEKKQPVAFWCNPISGHNTLYWYLQNLGQGPELLIRYENEEAVDDSQLPKDRFSAERLKGVDSTLKIQPAELGDSAVYLCASSPGLAGGPGTGELFFGEGSRLTVL.

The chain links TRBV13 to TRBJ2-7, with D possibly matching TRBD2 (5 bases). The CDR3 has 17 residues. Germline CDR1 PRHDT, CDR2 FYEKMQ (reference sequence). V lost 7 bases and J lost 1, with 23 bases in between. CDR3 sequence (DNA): TGTGCCAGCACCACAAAATTGACTACCATTGGATCCTACGAGCAGTACTTC. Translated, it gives CASTTKLTTIGSYEQYF. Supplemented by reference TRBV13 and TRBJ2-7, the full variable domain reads AAGVIQSPRHLIKEKRETATLKCYPIPRHDTVYWYQQGPGQDPQFLISFYEKMQSDKGSIPDRFSAQQFSDYHSELNMSSLELGDSALYFCASTTKLTTIGSYEQYFGPGTRLTVT.

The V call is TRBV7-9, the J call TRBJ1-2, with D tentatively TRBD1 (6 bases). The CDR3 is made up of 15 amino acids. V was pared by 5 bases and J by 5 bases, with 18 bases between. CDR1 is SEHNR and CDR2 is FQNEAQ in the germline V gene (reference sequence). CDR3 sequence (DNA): TGTGCCAGCAGCGCACAGGGAGGGAGTATGTATGGCTACACCTTC. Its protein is CASSAQGGSMYGYTF.

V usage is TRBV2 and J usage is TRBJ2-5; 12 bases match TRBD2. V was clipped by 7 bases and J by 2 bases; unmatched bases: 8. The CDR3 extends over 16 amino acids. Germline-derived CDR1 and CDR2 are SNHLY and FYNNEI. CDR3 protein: CASKGGLAGHQETQYF. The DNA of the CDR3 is TGTGCCAGCAAGGGGGGACTAGCGGGTCATCAAGAGACCCAGTACTTC.

The CDR3 is CAISGQSYGEQFF. CDR3 coding DNA: TGTGCCATCAGCGGACAGTCATATGGTGAGCAGTTCTTC. The chain is built from TRBV10-3 and TRBJ2-1; D possibly corresponds to TRBD1 (6 bases). Trimming pared 6 bases from V and 9 bases from J, leaving 15 bases between. From germline, CDR1 is ENHRY and CDR2 SYGVKD. The CDR3 covers 13 residues.

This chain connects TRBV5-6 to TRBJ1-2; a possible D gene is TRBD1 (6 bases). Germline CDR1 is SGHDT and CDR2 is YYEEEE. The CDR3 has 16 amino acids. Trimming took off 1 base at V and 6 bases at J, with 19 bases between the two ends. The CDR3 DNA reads TGTGCCAGCAGCTTGTTGGGGCGACAGGCTCGTAATGGCTACACCTTC. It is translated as CASSLLGRQARNGYTF.

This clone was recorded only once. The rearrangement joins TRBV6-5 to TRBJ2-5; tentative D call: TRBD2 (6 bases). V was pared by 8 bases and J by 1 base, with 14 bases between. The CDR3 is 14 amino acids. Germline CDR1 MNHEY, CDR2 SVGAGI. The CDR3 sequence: CASGSSASQETQYF. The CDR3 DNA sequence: TGTGCCAGCGGGTCTAGCGCATCCCAAGAGACCCAGTACTTC.

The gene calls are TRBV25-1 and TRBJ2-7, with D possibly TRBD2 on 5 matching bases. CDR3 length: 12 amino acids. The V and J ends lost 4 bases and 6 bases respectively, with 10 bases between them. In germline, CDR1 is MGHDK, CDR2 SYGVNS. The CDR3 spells CASSAGFGEQYF. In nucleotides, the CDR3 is TGTGCCAGCAGTGCGGGGTTCGGCGAGCAGTACTTC.

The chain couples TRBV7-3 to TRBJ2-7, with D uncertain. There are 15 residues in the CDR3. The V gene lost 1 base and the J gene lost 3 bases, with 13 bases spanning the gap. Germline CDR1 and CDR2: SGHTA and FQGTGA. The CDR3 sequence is CASSLIPEPFYEQYF. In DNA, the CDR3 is TGTGCCAGCAGCTTAATCCCGGAGCCGTTCTACGAGCAGTACTTC. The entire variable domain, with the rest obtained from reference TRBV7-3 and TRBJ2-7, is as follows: GAGVSQTPSNKVTEKGKYVELRCDPISGHTALYWYRQSLGQGPEFLIYFQGTGAADDSGLPNDRFFAVRPEGSVSTLKIQRTERGDSAVYLCASSLIPEPFYEQYFGPGTRLTVT.

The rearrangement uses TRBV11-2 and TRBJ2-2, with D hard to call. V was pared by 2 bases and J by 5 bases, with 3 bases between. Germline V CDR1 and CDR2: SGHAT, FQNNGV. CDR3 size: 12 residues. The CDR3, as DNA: TGTGCCAGCAGCTTATATACCGGGGAGCTGTTTTTT. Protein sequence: CASSLYTGELFF. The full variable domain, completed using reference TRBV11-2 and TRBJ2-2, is EAGVAQSPRYKIIEKRQSVAFWCNPISGHATLYWYQQILGQGPKLLIQFQNNGVVDDSQLPKDRFSAERLKGVDSTLKIQPAKLEDSAVYLCASSLYTGELFFGEGSRLTVL.

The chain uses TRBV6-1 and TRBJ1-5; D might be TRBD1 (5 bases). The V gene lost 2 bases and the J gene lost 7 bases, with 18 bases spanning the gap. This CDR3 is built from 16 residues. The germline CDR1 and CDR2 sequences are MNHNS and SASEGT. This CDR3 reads CASSEWSGSRQQPQHF. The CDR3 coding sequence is TGTGCCAGCAGTGAATGGTCAGGGTCCCGACAACAGCCCCAGCATTTT.

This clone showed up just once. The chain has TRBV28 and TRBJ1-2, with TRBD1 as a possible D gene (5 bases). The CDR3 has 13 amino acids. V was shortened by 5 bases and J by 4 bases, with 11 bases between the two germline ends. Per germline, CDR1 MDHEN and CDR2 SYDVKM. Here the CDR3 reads CASSPGGVYGYTF. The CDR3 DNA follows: TGTGCCAGCAGTCCTGGGGGGGTCTATGGCTACACCTTC.

CDR3 amino acids: CASSEKRGGSGETQYF. DNA for the CDR3: TGTGCCAGCAGTGAAAAGCGGGGGGGCTCCGGAGAGACCCAGTACTTC. The chain combines TRBV25-1 with TRBJ2-5, with 10 bases that match TRBD2. The CDR3 totals 16 residues. The ends lost 2 bases at V and 4 bases at J; junction bases unmatched: 7. Per germline, CDR1 MGHDK and CDR2 SYGVNS.

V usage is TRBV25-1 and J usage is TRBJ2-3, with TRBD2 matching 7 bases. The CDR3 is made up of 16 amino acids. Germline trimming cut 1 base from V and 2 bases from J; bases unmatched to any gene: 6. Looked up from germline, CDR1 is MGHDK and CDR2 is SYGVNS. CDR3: CASSEFTGGYTDTQYF. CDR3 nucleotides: TGTGCCAGCAGTGAATTTACGGGAGGCTACACAGATACGCAGTATTTT.

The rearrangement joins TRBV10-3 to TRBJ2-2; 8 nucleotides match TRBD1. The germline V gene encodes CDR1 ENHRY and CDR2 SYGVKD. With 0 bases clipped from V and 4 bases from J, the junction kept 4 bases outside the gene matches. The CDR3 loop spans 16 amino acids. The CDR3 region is CAISESDRVGTGELFF. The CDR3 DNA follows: TGTGCCATCAGTGAGTCGGACAGGGTAGGCACCGGGGAGCTGTTTTTT.

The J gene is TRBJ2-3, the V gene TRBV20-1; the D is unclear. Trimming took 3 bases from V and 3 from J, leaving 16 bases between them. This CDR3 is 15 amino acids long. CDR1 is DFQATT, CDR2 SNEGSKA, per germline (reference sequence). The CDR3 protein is CSASFSVPLTDTQYF. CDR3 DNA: TGCAGTGCTAGTTTCTCAGTGCCCCTGACAGATACGCAGTATTTT.

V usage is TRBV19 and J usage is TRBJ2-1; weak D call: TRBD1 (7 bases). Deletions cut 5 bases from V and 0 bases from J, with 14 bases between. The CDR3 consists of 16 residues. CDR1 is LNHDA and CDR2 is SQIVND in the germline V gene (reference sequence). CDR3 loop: CASSSRQGGSYNEQFF. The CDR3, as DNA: TGTGCCAGTAGTTCGAGACAGGGAGGCTCCTACAATGAGCAGTTCTTC. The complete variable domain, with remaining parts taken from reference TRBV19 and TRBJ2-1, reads DGGITQSPKYLFRKEGQNVTLSCEQNLNHDAMYWYRQDPGQGLRLIYYSQIVNDFQKGDIAEGYSVSREKKESFPLTVTSAQKNPTAFYLCASSSRQGGSYNEQFFGPGTRLTVL.

Written as DNA, the CDR3 is TGTGCCAGCAGCCAAGAATCCTCGGGGCTAGCGGGAGATACGCAGTATTTT. Its protein product is CASSQESSGLAGDTQYF. The rearrangement uses TRBV4-2 and TRBJ2-3, with 8 bases that match TRBD2. The V gene's germline CDR1 is LGHNA and CDR2 YNFKEQ. Trimming cost V 0 bases and J 5 bases; bases outside gene matches: 10. The CDR3 spans 17 residues.

The DNA of the CDR3 is TGTGCCAGCAGCCAAGACAGGGTAGCAGAGACCCAGTACTTC. Translated, it gives CASSQDRVAETQYF. J is TRBJ2-5 and V is TRBV14, with D possibly being TRBD1 (5 bases). Germline loops: CDR1 SGHDN, CDR2 FVKESK. V lost 0 bases to trimming and J lost 4 bases, with 9 bases between them. This CDR3 contains 14 residues.

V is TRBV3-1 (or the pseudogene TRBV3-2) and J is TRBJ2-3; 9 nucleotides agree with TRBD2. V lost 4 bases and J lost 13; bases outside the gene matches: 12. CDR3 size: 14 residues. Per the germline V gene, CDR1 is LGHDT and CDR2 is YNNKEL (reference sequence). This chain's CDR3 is CASSPVTSGSGEYF. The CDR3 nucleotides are TGTGCCAGCAGCCCTGTTACTAGCGGGTCGGGGGAGTATTTT.